Each of the 30 T cell receptor beta chains below was sequenced from the same sample in a study of T-cell reconstitution after alpha-beta-depleted transplantation in children. The TCRbeta library incorporated unique molecular identifiers. TCRdb ran MiXCR on the PCR reads and lists one entry per CDR3 protein. The sample contains a few hundred thousand distinct CDR3 sequences, approximately 9.9% of which appear only once. Sequenced here: PBMCs from the stem cell graft donor, sampled from the stem cell graft. These receptors were collected from a human donor who donated a stem cell graft to a child with SCID.

This clonotype appeared many times. The chain has TRBV5-1 and TRBJ1-1, with D possibly TRBD1 on 6 matching bases. Trimming cost V 0 bases and J 1 base, with 10 bases left between them. The V gene's germline CDR1 is SGHRS and CDR2 YFSETQ. The CDR3 extends over 15 amino acids. The CDR3 loop reads CASSLVAGENTEAFF. As DNA, the CDR3 is TGCGCCAGCAGCTTGGTTGCAGGGGAGAACACTGAAGCTTTCTTT.

The chain uses TRBV6-1 and TRBJ2-2, with D possibly TRBD2 on 6 matching bases. V shed 6 bases and J shed 2 bases, with 13 bases lying between them. Germline V gene lookup returns CDR1 MNHNS and CDR2 SASEGT. CDR3 length equals 15 residues. The CDR3 nucleotides are TGTGCCAGCAGCACCCGGGAGACTAACACCGGGGAGCTGTTTTTT. Amino acid sequence: CASSTRETNTGELFF.

This clonotype was detected ten times or more. This chain uses TRBV19 with TRBJ1-1; D not resolved. The germline V gene encodes CDR1 LNHDA and CDR2 SQIVND (reference sequence). V was trimmed by 6 bases and J by 0 bases, leaving 11 bases between them. The CDR3 is 14 amino acids. CDR3 coding DNA: TGTGCCAGTAGCTTCGACTTCATGAACACTGAAGCTTTCTTT. Amino acids: CASSFDFMNTEAFF.

The rearrangement uses TRBV7-2 and TRBJ2-7, with TRBD1 identical over 9 bases. This CDR3 is 17 amino acids long. The germline gives CDR1 SGHTA, CDR2 FQGNSA. Germline trimming cut 0 bases from V and 5 bases from J; bases unmatched to any gene: 11. The CDR3 DNA reads as TGTGCCAGCAGCTTAGCTTTGACGGGACAGGGCCAAGACGAGCAGTACTTC. Protein: CASSLALTGQGQDEQYF.

This clonotype was observed at least ten times. J is TRBJ2-1 and V is TRBV20-1, with a tentative D call TRBD1 (5 bases). CDR1 is DFQATT, CDR2 SNEGSKA, per germline (reference sequence). The CDR3 is made up of 11 amino acids. V lost 5 bases and J lost 9, with 11 bases in between. The CDR3 sequence is CSASRVGEQFF. CDR3 in DNA: TGCAGTGCTTCCAGGGTAGGTGAGCAGTTCTTC.

Many counts were recorded for this clonotype. This chain connects TRBV15 to TRBJ1-2, with D tentatively TRBD1 (5 bases). The CDR3 runs 13 residues. Trimming removed 1 base at V and 6 bases at J, with 9 bases between. Germline CDR1 is LNHNV and CDR2 is YYDKDF (reference sequence). The CDR3 region has the DNA TGTGCCACCAGCAGAGCCAGGGTGGATGGCTACACCTTC. This sequence encodes CATSRARVDGYTF. The entire variable domain, with the rest obtained from reference TRBV15 and TRBJ1-2, is as follows: DAMVIQNPRYQVTQFGKPVTLSCSQTLNHNVMYWYQQKSSQAPKLLFHYYDKDFNNEADTPDNFQSRRPNTSFCFLDIRSPGLGDTAMYLCATSRARVDGYTFGSGTRLTVV.

This clonotype was picked up a small number of times. The V gene is TRBV6-5, the J gene TRBJ1-5, with D uncertain. Germline assignment: CDR1 MNHEY and CDR2 SVGAGI. The CDR3 spans 14 residues. Trimming removed 3 bases from V and 4 bases from J, with 10 bases in between. CDR3 in DNA: TGTGCCAGCAGTTATGATTCCGGGAATCAGCCCCAGCATTTT. This translates into CASSYDSGNQPQHF.

This clonotype was found many times. The V and J genes are TRBV6-1 and TRBJ1-3, with D uncertain. The V end was cut by 4 bases, the J end by 4 bases, with 14 bases between. CDR1 is MNHNS, CDR2 SASEGT, per germline. The CDR3 length is 15 residues. The CDR3 bases are TGTGCCAGCAGTGCCCTTCCCGGGTCAGGAAACACCATATATTTT. As protein: CASSALPGSGNTIYF.

The sample holds many counts of this clonotype. This chain connects TRBV9 to TRBJ2-1; D might be TRBD2 (6 bases). CDR1 is SGDLS and CDR2 is YYNGEE in the germline V gene. Trimming pared 4 bases from V and 6 bases from J, leaving 29 bases between. The CDR3 has 19 residues. In nucleotides, the CDR3 is TGTGCCAGCAGCCCGCGCGGCGGGAAAGGGGCGGTTGTTGGCAATGAGCAGTTCTTC. It codes for CASSPRGGKGAVVGNEQFF.

J is TRBJ1-2 and V is TRBV2; TRBD1 matches at 9 bases. The germline CDR1 and CDR2 sequences are SNHLY and FYNNEI. The CDR3 has 13 residues. V trimming: 7 bases; J trimming: 4 bases; junction bases outside the gene matches: 4. The CDR3 loop reads CASKDRGIYGYTF. DNA for the CDR3: TGTGCCAGCAAAGACAGGGGGATCTATGGCTACACCTTC.

This clonotype came up many times. V gene TRBV2 combines with J gene TRBJ2-5; D might be TRBD1 (6 bases). This CDR3 has 18 residues. Germline V CDR1 and CDR2: SNHLY, FYNNEI. Trimming stripped 2 bases from V and 2 bases from J, with 21 bases between. Written as DNA, the CDR3 is TGTGCCAGCAGTGAACTAACTTTCAATAGGACAGAACAAGAGACCCAGTACTTC. Amino acid sequence: CASSELTFNRTEQETQYF.

In this sample, this clonotype turned up a few times. An end of the junction does not agree with germline; a read error may underlie this. V usage is TRBV20-1 and J usage is TRBJ2-2; 12 nucleotides match TRBD2. The CDR3 is 17 residues long. Germline assignment: CDR1 DFQATT and CDR2 SNEGSKA (reference sequence). The CDR3 spells CCARGLAGPVNTGELFF. In DNA, the CDR3 is TGCTGTGCTAGAGGACTAGCGGGACCCGTTAACACCGGGGAGCTGTTTTTT.

As concerns this clonotype: The junction does not match germline at one end; this may be a read error. The J gene is TRBJ1-5, the V gene TRBV7-9, with D unresolved. CDR3 length: 14 residues. Germline V gives CDR1 SEHNR, CDR2 FQNEAQ (reference sequence). This CDR3 reads CASSLAVGNQLQHF. DNA of the CDR3: TGTGCCAGCAGCTTAGCGGTAGGCAATCAGCTCCAGCATTTT.

This clonotype was seen ten or more times. The chain joins TRBV9 to TRBJ2-7, with no clear D. This CDR3 has 14 amino acids. Germline assignment: CDR1 SGDLS and CDR2 YYNGEE. Trimming took off 0 bases at V and 0 bases at J, with 7 bases between the two ends. The CDR3 protein is CASSVASSSYEQYF. CDR3 coding DNA: TGTGCCAGCAGCGTAGCCTCCTCCTCCTACGAGCAGTACTTC.

This clonotype was seen repeatedly, ten times or more. The rearrangement links TRBV5-1 to TRBJ2-5, with 7 bases fitting TRBD1. The V gene's germline CDR1 is SGHRS and CDR2 YFSETQ. Trimming removed 4 bases from V and 7 bases from J; junction bases left unmatched: 7. The CDR3 length is 13 residues. This CDR3 is CASSVRDSGTQYF. The CDR3 DNA is TGCGCCAGCAGCGTTCGGGACAGCGGGACCCAGTACTTC.

This clonotype was seen repeatedly, ten times or more. The chain uses TRBV4-2 and TRBJ1-3, with D perhaps TRBD1 (5 bases). V was pared by 4 bases and J by 0 bases, with 13 bases between. The CDR3 consists of 16 residues. Germline CDR1 is LGHNA and CDR2 is YNFKEQ. CDR3 DNA: TGTGCCAGCAGCCCAGGGTCCAAAAGCTCTGGAAACACCATATATTTT. Its translation: CASSPGSKSSGNTIYF.

This clonotype was counted ten times or more. This chain connects TRBV20-1 to TRBJ2-7, with D possibly TRBD2 on 6 matching bases. CDR3 length: 13 residues. Trimming cost V 5 bases and J 6 bases, with 17 bases left between them. Per the germline V gene, CDR1 is DFQATT and CDR2 is SNEGSKA (reference sequence). CDR3 loop: CSAALASFGEQYF. CDR3 bases: TGCAGTGCTGCTCTAGCGTCTTTTGGCGAGCAGTACTTC.

Concerning this clonotype itself: Just one base apart from a much larger clone, this may be a read error. V usage is TRBV7-8 and J usage is TRBJ2-3; tentative D call: TRBD1 (6 bases). Germline V gives CDR1 SGHVS, CDR2 FQNEAQ. The CDR3 extends over 15 amino acids. CDR3 region: CASSPGQISTDTEYF. The CDR3 coding sequence is TGTGCCAGCAGCCCCGGACAGATTAGCACAGATACGGAGTATTTT. The variable domain in full, completed from reference TRBV7-8 and TRBJ2-3, reads GAGVSQSPRYKVAKRGQDVALRCDPISGHVSLFWYQQALGQGPEFLTYFQNEAQLDKSGLPSDRFFAERPEGSVSTLKIQRTQQEDSAVYLCASSPGQISTDTEYFGPGTRLTVL.

This clonotype was seen ten or more times. V is TRBV5-1 and J is TRBJ1-1, with D tentatively TRBD1 (6 bases). The CDR3 covers 14 residues. Looked up from germline, CDR1 is SGHRS and CDR2 is YFSETQ. The V and J ends lost 4 bases and 6 bases respectively, with 16 bases between them. CDR3 loop: CASSQGPSLAEAFF. In DNA, the CDR3 is TGCGCCAGCAGCCAGGGGCCGTCGCTCGCTGAAGCTTTCTTT.

In this sample, this clonotype turned up many times. Written as DNA, the CDR3 is TGTGCCAGCAGCAACGACAGGGTGGGCTCCTACGAGCAGTACTTC. Protein sequence: CASSNDRVGSYEQYF. This sequence joins TRBV7-9 and TRBJ2-7; 7 positions agree with TRBD1. CDR3 length equals 15 residues. CDR1 is SEHNR and CDR2 is FQNEAQ in the germline V gene (reference sequence). Trimming cost V 5 bases and J 0 bases; bases outside gene matches: 7.

This clonotype was counted ten times or more. The chain recombines TRBV5-1 with TRBJ2-7, with TRBD2 as a possible D gene (5 bases). The CDR3 loop spans 16 amino acids. Trimming removed 4 bases from V and 5 bases from J, with 22 bases in between. Germline CDR1 reads SGHRS; CDR2 reads YFSETQ. CDR3 loop: CASSPGGASGINEQYF. As DNA, the CDR3 is TGCGCCAGCAGCCCGGGCGGAGCTTCCGGGATAAACGAGCAGTACTTC.

This clonotype was picked up one time. Being one base from a much bigger clone, this may be a read error. The chain links TRBV4-1 to TRBJ1-4, with D possibly TRBD1 on 5 matching bases. This CDR3 contains 13 residues. Deletions cut 7 bases from V and 3 bases from J, with 9 bases between. Germline assignment: CDR1 MGHRA and CDR2 YSYEKL. The chain's CDR3 is CASTREANEKLFF. CDR3 coding DNA: TGCGCCAGCACCAGGGAGGCTAATGAAAAACTGTTTTTT.

Ten or more counts support this clonotype. The chain couples TRBV27 to TRBJ1-2, with TRBD1 identical over 8 bases. J was trimmed by 4 bases and V by 4 bases; bases with no gene match: 11. The germline CDR1 and CDR2 sequences are MNHEY and SMNVEV (reference sequence). The CDR3 runs to 16 residues. CDR3 region: CASSWAGGELSYGYTF. For the CDR3, the DNA is TGTGCCAGCAGTTGGGCAGGGGGCGAACTCTCCTATGGCTACACCTTC.

This clonotype was picked up many times. The chain carries TRBV9 and TRBJ2-7; D is perhaps TRBD1 (5 bases). The CDR3 loop spans 13 amino acids. CDR1 is SGDLS and CDR2 is YYNGEE in the germline V gene. The germline V and J ends were trimmed by 0 bases and 6 bases, with 10 bases remaining between them. Here the CDR3 reads CASSVAAQGEQYF. The CDR3 nucleotides read TGTGCCAGCAGCGTAGCAGCCCAGGGCGAGCAGTACTTC.

This clonotype was counted ten times or more. The gene calls are TRBV5-1 and TRBJ2-1; D possibly corresponds to TRBD2 (7 bases). Germline-derived CDR1 and CDR2 are SGHRS and YFSETQ. This CDR3 contains 16 residues. The germline V and J ends were trimmed by 4 bases and 7 bases, with 21 bases remaining between them. The CDR3 DNA reads as TGCGCCAGCAGCCCTCCCTACCACGGGGGGCAGAATGAGCAGTTCTTC. Translating it yields CASSPPYHGGQNEQFF.

This clonotype occurred many times. The chain links TRBV20-1 to TRBJ2-3; TRBD2 matches 9 bases. Per germline, CDR1 DFQATT and CDR2 SNEGSKA (reference sequence). This CDR3 has 14 amino acids. V was pared by 0 bases and J by 7 bases, with 5 bases of the junction left unmatched. The DNA for the CDR3 is TGCAGTGCTAGAGAGGCCGCGGGGGGGAATACGCAGTATTTT. This sequence encodes CSAREAAGGNTQYF.

This clonotype was counted ten times or more. The CDR3 sequence is CASSQRLAGVTEQFF. Here the CDR3 DNA reads TGTGCCAGCAGCCAGCGACTAGCGGGGGTAACTGAGCAGTTCTTC. V is TRBV4-2 and J is TRBJ2-1; the match to TRBD2 covers 12 bases. The CDR3 covers 15 residues. The V segment lost 3 bases and the J segment 9 bases; nucleotides outside the gene matches: 6. Germline V gives CDR1 LGHNA, CDR2 YNFKEQ.

The V gene is TRBV7-9, the J gene TRBJ2-3; D assignment may be TRBD1 or TRBD2 (6 bases each). Trimming removed 7 bases at V and 2 bases at J, with 25 bases between. The CDR3 loop spans 18 amino acids. CDR1 is SEHNR, CDR2 FQNEAQ, per germline (reference sequence). The CDR3 coding sequence is TGTGCCAGCACCTCCCCCCCGGGGGCAGGGTATGACACAGATACGCAGTATTTT. It yields the protein CASTSPPGAGYDTDTQYF.

V usage is TRBV29-1 and J usage is TRBJ1-1; 7 bases fit TRBD1. CDR1 and CDR2 from the germline V gene are SQVTM and ANQGSEA. This CDR3 has 13 residues. J gave up 4 bases and V 5 bases, and 7 bases lay outside the gene matches. The CDR3 DNA sequence: TGCAGCGTTCAGGGAGGGGGCGGCACTGAAGCTTTCTTT. Protein product: CSVQGGGGTEAFF.

Details on this clonotype: A much larger clone lies a single base off, so this may be a read error. The J gene is TRBJ1-2, the V gene TRBV4-3; weak D call: TRBD1 (6 bases). The CDR3 totals 15 residues. Germline V gene lookup returns CDR1 LGHNA and CDR2 YSLEER. The DNA for the CDR3 is TGCGCCAGCAGCCTTGCTAGACAGGCGAAATATGGCTACCCCTTC. This encodes CASSLARQAKYGYPF.